The clone carrying this T cell receptor beta chain was observed a few times. No antigen is known for it. This specimen belongs to a study of cytomegalovirus exposure and HLA in healthy donors. General study results and limits: Certain indistinguishable V segments, among them TRBV6-2 and TRBV6-3, were excluded. One variant, a missense change in DCLRE1C, was linked in a later analysis to TCR beta V- and J-gene trimming.

The germline V gene has CDR1 MGHRA and CDR2 YSYEKL. The CDR3 is 14 amino acids. V lost 2 bases, J lost 3 bases, and 10 bases lay in between. PCR amplification relied on 60 Vbeta primers (plus 13 Jbeta primers). TCRdb's table, derived via immunoSEQ multiplex PCR, lists solely in-frame clones and lacks some. The profile shows 150,000 to 200,000 clones, over 75% of them singletons. This TCR was sampled from a woman aged 30 to 39 in good health and CMV-seronegative. V gene TRBV4-1 combines with J gene TRBJ1-1; no clear D gene. Material for sequencing was PBMCs. The CDR3 nucleotides are TGCGCCAGCAGCCAACCCGACAAGGACACTGAAGCTTTCTTT. Translation gives CASSQPDKDTEAFF.